The sequence of this T cell receptor beta chain was determined in a study of blood T cell repertoires in COVID-19. Study details: Samples came from the United States, Italy and Spain, spanning acute and convalescent COVID-19.

V was trimmed by 2 bases and J by 5 bases, leaving 10 bases between them. CDR1 is SGHKS, CDR2 YYEKEE, per germline (reference sequence). This CDR3 has 14 residues. Exposed enrollees encountered a COVID-19 case at some point within 2 weeks before study entry. The protocol was immunoSEQ multiplex PCR, while the TCRdb copy is restricted to in-frame clones and leaves out a portion. The sample records under 150,000 clones, over 80% being singletons. This sequence originates from a woman aged 45-65 years who had been exposed to COVID-19. The chain combines TRBV5-5 with TRBJ2-2, with a possible D match to TRBD2 (7 bases). The sequenced material came from PBMCs or T cells enriched from blood (not recorded which). CDR3 in DNA: TGTGCCAGCAGCTTAGGGGGGGCTACCGGGGAGCTGTTTTTT. Translated: CASSLGGATGELFF. Complete variable domain (other parts from reference TRBV5-5 and TRBJ2-2): DAGVTQSPTHLIKTRGQQVTLRCSPISGHKSVSWYQQVLGQGPQFIFQYYEKEERGRGNFPDRFSARQFPNYSSELNVNALLLGDSALYLCASSLGGATGELFFGEGSRLTVL.